This T cell receptor beta chain appears in the sequencing data of a study of T cells in Graves' hyperthyroidism and ophthalmopathy. Study-wide results and limits: A model of 13 V-J features distinguished ophthalmopathy from stable hyperthyroidism. Blood held most thyroid clonotypes expanded above 0.001 frequency.

The source material, RNA transcripts, was used to amplify TCR beta CDR3 regions. The HTBI primer set drove a first-round RT-PCR of the TCR CDR3. TCRdb called the multiplex PCR reads again in MiXCR, with one record for every CDR3 protein. The table includes a few hundred thousand distinct CDR3 sequences, about 20% detected once. This clonotype appeared many times. Its antigen is not identified. The V gene's germline CDR1 is MNHEY and CDR2 SVGEGT. CDR3 length: 15 residues. J was trimmed by 2 bases and V by 4 bases; bases with no gene match: 3. Uncontrolled infection, other autoimmune disease, pregnancy or lactation disqualified patients from enrolment. Extraction of PBMCs used roughly 9.3 ml of fresh peripheral blood.

The genes are TRBV6-2 or TRBV6-3 and TRBJ2-5; 11 positions agree with TRBD2. Sequencing input: blood. The sequence came from a man aged 18 to 30 with Graves' hyperthyroidism. CDR3 sequence reads: CASSSRTSGQETQYF. The CDR3, as DNA: TGTGCCAGCAGTTCCCGGACTAGCGGGCAAGAGACCCAGTACTTC.